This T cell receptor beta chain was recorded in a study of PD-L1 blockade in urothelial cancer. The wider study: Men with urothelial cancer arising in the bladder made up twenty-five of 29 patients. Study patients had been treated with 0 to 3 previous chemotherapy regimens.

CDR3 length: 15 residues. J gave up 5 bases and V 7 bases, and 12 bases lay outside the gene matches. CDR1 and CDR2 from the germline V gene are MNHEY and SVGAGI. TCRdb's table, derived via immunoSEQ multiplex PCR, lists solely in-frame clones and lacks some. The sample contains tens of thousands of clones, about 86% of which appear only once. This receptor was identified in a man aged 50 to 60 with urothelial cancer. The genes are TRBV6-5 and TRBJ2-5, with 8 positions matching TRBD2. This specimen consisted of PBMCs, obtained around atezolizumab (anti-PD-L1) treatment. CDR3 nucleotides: TGTGCCAGCACCAGGACGGGAGGGCCTATGGAGACCCAGTACTTC. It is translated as CASTRTGGPMETQYF.